This TCR beta chain was identified during a study of molecular identifiers for immune sequencing clone quantification. In its sample, this clonotype was seen many times. V dropped 3 bases and J dropped 3 bases, with 12 bases sitting between them. This CDR3 is 14 amino acids long. CDR1 MNHEY and CDR2 SMNVEV come from the germline V gene (reference sequence). Sorting captured naive CD8 T cells as CD8+CD4-CCR7+CD45RA+. TCRdb recomputed calls from the PCR reads with MiXCR, one row per CDR3 protein. The sample consists of approximately 590,000 distinct CDR3 sequences, 25% of them appearing once. The sequence was collected from a human donor in good health. Some libraries in this study had Jurkat cell RNA spiked in. What was sequenced was naive CD8+ T cells from blood, with Jurkat cell RNA spiked in. This sample's subset: FACS-sorted CD8+CD4-CCR7+CD45RA+ naive T cells. The chain combines TRBV27 with TRBJ2-7; D perhaps matches TRBD1 (6 bases). The CDR3 loop is CASSLLDSRYEQYF. The CDR3 bases are TGTGCCAGCAGTTTGCTGGACAGCCGCTACGAGCAGTACTTC.